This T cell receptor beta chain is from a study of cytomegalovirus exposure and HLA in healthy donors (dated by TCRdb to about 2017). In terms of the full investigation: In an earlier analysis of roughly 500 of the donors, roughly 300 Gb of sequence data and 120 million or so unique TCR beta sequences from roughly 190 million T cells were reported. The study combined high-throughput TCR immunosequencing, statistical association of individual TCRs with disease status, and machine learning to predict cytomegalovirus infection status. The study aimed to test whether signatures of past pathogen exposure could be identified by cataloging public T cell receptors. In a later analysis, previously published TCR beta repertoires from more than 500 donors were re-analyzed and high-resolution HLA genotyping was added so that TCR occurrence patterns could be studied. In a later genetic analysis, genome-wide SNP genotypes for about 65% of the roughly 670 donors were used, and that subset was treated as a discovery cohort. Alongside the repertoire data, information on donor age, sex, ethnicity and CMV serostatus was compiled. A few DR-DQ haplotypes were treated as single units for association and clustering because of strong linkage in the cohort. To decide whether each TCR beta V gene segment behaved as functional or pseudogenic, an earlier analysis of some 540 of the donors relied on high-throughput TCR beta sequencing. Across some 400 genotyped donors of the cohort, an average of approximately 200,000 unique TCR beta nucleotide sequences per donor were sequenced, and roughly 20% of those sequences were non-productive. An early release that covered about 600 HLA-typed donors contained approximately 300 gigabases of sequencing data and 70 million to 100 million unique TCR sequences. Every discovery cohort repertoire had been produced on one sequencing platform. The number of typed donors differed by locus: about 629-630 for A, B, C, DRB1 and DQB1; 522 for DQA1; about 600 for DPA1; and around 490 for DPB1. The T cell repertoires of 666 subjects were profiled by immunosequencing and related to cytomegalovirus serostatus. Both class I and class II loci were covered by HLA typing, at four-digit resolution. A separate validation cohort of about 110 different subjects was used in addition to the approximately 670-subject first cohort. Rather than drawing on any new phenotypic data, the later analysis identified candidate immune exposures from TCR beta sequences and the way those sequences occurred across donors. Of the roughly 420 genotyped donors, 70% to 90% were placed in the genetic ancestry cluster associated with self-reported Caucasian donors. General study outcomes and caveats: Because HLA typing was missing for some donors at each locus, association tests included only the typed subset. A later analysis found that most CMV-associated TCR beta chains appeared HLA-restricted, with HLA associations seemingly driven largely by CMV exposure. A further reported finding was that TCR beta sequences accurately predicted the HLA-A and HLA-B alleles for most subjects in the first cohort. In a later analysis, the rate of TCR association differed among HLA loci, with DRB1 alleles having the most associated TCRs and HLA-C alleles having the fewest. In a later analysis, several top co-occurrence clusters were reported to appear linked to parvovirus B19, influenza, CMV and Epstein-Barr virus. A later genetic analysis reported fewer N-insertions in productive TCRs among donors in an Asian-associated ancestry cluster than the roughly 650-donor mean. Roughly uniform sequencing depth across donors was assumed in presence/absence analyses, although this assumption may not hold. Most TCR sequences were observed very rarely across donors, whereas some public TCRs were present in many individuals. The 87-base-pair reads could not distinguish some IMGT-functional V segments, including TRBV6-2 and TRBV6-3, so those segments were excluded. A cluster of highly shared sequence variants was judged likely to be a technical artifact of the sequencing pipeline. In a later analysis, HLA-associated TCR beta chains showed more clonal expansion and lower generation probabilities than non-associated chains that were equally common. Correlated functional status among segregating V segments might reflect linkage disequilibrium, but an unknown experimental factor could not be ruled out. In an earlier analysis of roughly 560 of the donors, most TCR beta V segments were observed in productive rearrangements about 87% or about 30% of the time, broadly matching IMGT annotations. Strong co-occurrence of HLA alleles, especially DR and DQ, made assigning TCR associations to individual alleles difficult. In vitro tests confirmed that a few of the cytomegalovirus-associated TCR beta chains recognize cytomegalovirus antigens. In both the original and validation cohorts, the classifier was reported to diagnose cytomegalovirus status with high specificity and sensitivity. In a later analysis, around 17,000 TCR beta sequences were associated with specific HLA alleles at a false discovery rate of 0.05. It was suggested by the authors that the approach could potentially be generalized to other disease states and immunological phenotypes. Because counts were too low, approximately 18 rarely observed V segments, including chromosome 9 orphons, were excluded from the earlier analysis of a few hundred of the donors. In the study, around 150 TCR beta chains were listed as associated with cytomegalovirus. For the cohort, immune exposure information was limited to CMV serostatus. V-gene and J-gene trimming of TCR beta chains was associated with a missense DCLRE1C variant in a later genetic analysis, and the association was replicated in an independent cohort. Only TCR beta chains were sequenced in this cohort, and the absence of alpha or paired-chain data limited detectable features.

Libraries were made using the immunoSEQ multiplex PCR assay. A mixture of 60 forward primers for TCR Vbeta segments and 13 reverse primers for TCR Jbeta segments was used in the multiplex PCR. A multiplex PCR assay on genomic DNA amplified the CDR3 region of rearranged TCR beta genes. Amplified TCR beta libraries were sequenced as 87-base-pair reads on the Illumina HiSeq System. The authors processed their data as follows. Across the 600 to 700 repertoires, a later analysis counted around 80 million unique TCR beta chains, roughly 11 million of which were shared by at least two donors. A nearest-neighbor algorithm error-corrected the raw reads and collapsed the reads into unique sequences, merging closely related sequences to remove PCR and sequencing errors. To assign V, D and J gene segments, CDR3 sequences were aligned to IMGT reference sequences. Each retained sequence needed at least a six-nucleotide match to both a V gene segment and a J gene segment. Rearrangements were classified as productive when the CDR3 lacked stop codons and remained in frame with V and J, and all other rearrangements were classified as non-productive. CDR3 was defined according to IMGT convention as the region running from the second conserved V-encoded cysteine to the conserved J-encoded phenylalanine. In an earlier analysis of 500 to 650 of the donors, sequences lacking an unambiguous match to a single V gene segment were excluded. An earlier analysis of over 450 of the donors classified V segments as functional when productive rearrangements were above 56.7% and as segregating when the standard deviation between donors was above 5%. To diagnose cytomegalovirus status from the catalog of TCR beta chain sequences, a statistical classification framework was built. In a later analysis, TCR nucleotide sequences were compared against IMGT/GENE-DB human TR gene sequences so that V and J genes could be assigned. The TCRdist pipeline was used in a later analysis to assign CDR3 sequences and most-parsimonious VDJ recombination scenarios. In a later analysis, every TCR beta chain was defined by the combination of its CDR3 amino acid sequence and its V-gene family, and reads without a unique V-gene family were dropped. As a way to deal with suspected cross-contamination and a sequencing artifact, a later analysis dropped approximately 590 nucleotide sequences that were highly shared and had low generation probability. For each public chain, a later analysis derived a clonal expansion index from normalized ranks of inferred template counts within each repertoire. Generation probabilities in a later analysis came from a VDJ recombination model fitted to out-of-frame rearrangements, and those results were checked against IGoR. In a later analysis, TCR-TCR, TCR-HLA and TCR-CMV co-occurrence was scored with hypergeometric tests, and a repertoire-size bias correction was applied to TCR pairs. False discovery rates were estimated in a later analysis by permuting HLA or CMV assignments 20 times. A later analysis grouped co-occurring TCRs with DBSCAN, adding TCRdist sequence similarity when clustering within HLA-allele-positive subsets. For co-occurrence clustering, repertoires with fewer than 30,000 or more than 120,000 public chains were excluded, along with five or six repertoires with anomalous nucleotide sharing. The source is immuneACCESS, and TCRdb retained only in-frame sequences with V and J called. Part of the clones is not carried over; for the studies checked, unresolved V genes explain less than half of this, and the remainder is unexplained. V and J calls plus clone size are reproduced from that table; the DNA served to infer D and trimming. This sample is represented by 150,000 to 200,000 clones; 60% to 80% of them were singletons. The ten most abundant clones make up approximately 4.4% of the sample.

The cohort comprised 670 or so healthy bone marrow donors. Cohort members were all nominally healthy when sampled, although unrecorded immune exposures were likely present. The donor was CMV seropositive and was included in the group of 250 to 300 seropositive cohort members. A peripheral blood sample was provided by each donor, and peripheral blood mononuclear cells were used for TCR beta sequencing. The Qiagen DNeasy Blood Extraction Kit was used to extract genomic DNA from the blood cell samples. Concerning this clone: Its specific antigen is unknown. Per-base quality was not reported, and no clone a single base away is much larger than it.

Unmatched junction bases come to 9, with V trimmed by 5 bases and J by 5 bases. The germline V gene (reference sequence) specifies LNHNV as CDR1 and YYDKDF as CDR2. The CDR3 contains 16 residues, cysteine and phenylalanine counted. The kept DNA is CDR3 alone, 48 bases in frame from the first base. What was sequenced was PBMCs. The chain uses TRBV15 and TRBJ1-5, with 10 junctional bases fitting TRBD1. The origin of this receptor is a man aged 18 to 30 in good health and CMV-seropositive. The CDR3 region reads CATSAGQGLMYQPQHF. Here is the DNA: TGTGCCACCAGCGCGGGACAGGGGTTAATGTATCAGCCCCAGCATTTT.